Detailed here is one T cell receptor beta chain. This clonotype was recorded a few times. There is no known antigen for this receptor. Qualities for individual bases were not recorded, and no much larger clone is one base off. These data originate in a study of T-cell memory formation after mild COVID-19 (dated by TCRdb to the early 2020s). General notes on the study: TCR sequence clusters from the two donors were found to be largely donor specific. In a couple of donors, T-cell clones that expanded and contracted after mild COVID-19 were followed by sequencing TCRalpha and TCRbeta repertoires longitudinally. The cohort was made up of two young adult volunteers, one female and one male, who were previously healthy. Beyond this particular receptor, the publication reports: SARS-CoV-2 specificity was not confirmed for the second-wave clones peaking on day 37. Contracting CD4+ clones were located mainly in the CM and EM memory subsets, whereas CD8+ clones were found to be enriched in EMRA. Some responding clones were detected in pre-infection memory, suggesting pre-existing cross-reactive memory T cells joined the SARS-CoV-2 response. Clones contracting from day 15 to 85 had balanced CD4/CD8 phenotypes, while a second wave expanding from day 15 to 37 was biased towards CD4+. The study covered only a couple of mild cases, and larger cohorts including severe cases with pre-infection samples were considered necessary.

PBMCs were isolated by Ficoll-Paque density gradient centrifugation. The instrument given in TCRdb is Illumina NovaSeq 6000. TCRalpha and TCRbeta cDNA libraries were built by 5'RACE with constant-segment primers, adding sample barcodes and unique molecular identifiers. RNA was extracted from every sample with Trizol reagent. Library amplification was performed in two PCR steps, and a second sample barcode and Illumina TruSeq adapters were introduced in the second step. Sequencing of the libraries was done on an Illumina NovaSeq, producing 2 x 150 bp paired-end reads. The study's own analysis went as follows. Reads were demultiplexed and collapsed into UMI-guided consensus sequences with migec v1.2.7. Using mixcr v2.1.11, UMI consensuses were aligned to TRA and TRB V and J templates and then assembled into clonotypes. Expanded or contracted clonotypes were those called significant by both edgeR and NoisET, with noise models trained on biological replicates. edgeR calls used a false discovery rate-adjusted p below 0.01 and a log2 fold-change threshold of 1. As an exploratory analysis of dynamics, max-normalized trajectories of the 1000 most abundant clonotypes were examined by PCA with hierarchical clustering. Separately sequenced CD4+ and CD8+ repertoires were used to assign the CD4 or CD8 phenotype of responding clones. Using fastp at Q25 and MiXCR, TCRdb reprocessed the public reads and kept productive beta chains. All rows with the same CDR3 protein become a single entry with the most common DNA and genes. The authors' filters were not applied to this entry. This sample holds some 290,000 distinct CDR3 sequences; roughly 15% were observed only once. Together, the top ten hold roughly a fifth of the sample.

The CDR3 covers 13 residues, taking in both the cysteine and the phenylalanine. Of all the DNA, just the CDR3 is kept, 39 bases in frame from base 1. As encoded in the germline V gene, CDR1 is SQVTM while CDR2 is ANQGSEA. A distance of 11 bases separates the germline ends of V and J, which lose 7 bases and 1 base respectively. The sequenced sample consisted of PBMCs or a T cell subset sorted from them (not recorded which). The clonotype was recovered from a man aged 18 to 30 who had mild COVID-19 (a few samples of this study predate the infection). The sample titles of this study are shuffled in the database, so cell type and time point are left out; the donor was told from shared clones. This sequence uses TRBV29-1 and TRBJ2-1; a tentative D call is TRBD2 (6 bases match). The bases read TGCAGCGGGAGGGGCAGGTCCTACAATGAGCAGTTCTTC. This sequence encodes CSGRGRSYNEQFF.